The clone carrying this T cell receptor (beta chain) appeared a few times. Its antigen is not known. The source material, RNA transcripts, was used to amplify TCR beta CDR3 regions. HTBI primers drove first-round RT-PCR of the TCR CDR3. TCRdb itself ran the multiplex PCR reads through MiXCR, one entry per CDR3 protein. The profile shows some 250,000 distinct CDR3 sequences, just over 14% of them singletons. The data are from a study of T cells in Graves' hyperthyroidism and ophthalmopathy. Findings and limits, study-wide: Appearing also in blood were most of the thyroid clonotypes expanded above 0.001.

CDR1 and CDR2 from the germline V gene are DFQATT and SNEGSKA (reference sequence). J gave up 0 bases and V 4 bases, and 3 bases lay outside the gene matches. The CDR3 has 14 amino acids. Sequenced input: blood. This receptor was taken from a woman between 40 and 55 years old with Graves' hyperthyroidism that later progressed to Graves' ophthalmopathy. The chain couples TRBV20-1 to TRBJ2-1; 7 positions match TRBD2. The CDR3, as DNA: TGCAGTGCTACCTCTAGCGGCTCCTACAATGAGCAGTTCTTC. Protein product: CSATSSGSYNEQFF.